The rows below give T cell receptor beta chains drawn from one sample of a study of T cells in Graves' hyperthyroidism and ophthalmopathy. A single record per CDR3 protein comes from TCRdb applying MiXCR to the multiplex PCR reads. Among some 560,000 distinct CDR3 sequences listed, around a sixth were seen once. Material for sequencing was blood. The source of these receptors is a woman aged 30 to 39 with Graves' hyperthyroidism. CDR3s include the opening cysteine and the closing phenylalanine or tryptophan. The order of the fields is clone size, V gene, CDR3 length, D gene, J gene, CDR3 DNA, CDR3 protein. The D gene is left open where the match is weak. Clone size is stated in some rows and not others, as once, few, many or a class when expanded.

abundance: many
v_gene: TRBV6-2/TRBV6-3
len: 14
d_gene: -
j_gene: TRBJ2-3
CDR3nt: TGTGCCAGCAGTTACGACGGGAGAACTGTTACGCAGTATTTT
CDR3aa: CASSYDGRTVTQYF

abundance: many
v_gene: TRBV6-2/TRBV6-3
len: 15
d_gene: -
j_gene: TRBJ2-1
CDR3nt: TGTGCCAGCAGTTACGGCCTAGCTCCCCACAATGAGCAGTTCTTC
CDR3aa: CASSYGLAPHNEQFF

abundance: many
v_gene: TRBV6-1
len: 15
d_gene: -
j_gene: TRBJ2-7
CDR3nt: TGTGCCAGCAGTACATCCCGGACGACCTCCTACGAGCAGTACTTC
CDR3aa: CASSTSRTTSYEQYF

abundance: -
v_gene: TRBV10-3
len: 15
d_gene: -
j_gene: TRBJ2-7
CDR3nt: TGTGCCATCAGTGAGTCAGTCAGTGGGCAATCCGAGCAGTACTTC
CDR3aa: CAISESVSGQSEQYF

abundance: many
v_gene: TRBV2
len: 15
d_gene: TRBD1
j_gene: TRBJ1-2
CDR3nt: TGTGCCAGCAGTGAAGTGCGGGGACAGGGGTATGGCTACACCTTC
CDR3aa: CASSEVRGQGYGYTF

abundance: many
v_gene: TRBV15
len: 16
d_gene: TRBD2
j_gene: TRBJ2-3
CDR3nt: TGTGCCACCCGGGGACTAGCGGGAGAAACGTGGGATACGCAGTATTTT
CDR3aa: CATRGLAGETWDTQYF

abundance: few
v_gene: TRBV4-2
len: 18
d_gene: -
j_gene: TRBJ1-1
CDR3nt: TGTGCCAGCAGCCAAGATCGGGACGCCTCATTCTCAGGACCAGGGGCTTTCTTT
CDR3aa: CASSQDRDASFSGPGAFF

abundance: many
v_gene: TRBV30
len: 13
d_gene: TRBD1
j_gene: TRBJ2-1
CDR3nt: TGTGCCTGGAGTCCCGGGACAGTTTATGAGCAGTTCTTC
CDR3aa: CAWSPGTVYEQFF

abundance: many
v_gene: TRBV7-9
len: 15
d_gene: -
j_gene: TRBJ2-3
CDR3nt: TGTGCCAGCAGCCCGCCCGGGGGCGCGGCAGATACGCAGTATTTT
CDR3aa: CASSPPGGAADTQYF

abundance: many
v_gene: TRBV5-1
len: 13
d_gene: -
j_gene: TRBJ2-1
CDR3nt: TGCGCCAGCAGCCATGGGACGGCCAATGAGCAGTTCTTC
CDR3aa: CASSHGTANEQFF

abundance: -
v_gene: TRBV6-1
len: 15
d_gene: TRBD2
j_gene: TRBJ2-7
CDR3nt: TGTGCCAGCCGGCAAATTAGCGGGAGGGCCCACGAGCAGTACTTC
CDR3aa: CASRQISGRAHEQYF

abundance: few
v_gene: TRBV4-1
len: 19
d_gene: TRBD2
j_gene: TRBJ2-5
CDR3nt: TGCGCCAGCAGCCAAAGTGCCCCGGGACTAGGGGGGTCCATAGAGACCCAGTACTTC
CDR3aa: CASSQSAPGLGGSIETQYF

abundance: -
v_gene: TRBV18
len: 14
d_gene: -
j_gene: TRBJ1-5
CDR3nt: TGTGCCAGCTCACCACTGATGGACAATCAGCCCCAGCATTTT
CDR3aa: CASSPLMDNQPQHF

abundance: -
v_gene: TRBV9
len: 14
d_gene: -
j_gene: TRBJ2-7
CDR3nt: TGTGCCAGCAGCTCCCCGGGCAGATCCTACGAGCAGTACTTC
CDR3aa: CASSSPGRSYEQYF

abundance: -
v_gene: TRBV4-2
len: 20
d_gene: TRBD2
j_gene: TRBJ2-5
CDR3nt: TGTGCCAGCAGCCAAGACGAATCCGGGACTAGCGGGAGTATAGGAGAGACCCAGTACTTC
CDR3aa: CASSQDESGTSGSIGETQYF

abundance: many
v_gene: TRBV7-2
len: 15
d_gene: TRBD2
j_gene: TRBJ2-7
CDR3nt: TGTGCCAGCAGCTTAGGTAGCGGGGATCCCTACGAGCAGTACTTC
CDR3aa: CASSLGSGDPYEQYF

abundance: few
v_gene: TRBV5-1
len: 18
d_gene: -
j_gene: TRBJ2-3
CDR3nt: TGCGCCAGCAGCCCCCTTGGTACCGTGACCAGTGGCACAGGTACGCAGTATTTT
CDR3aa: CASSPLGTVTSGTGTQYF

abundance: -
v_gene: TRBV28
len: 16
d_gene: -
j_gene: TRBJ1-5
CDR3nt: TGTGCCAGCACCGCACCTAGGGATGCTCTGATTAAGCCCCAGCATTTT
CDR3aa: CASTAPRDALIKPQHF

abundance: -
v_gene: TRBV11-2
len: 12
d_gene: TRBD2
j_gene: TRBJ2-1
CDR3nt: TGTGCCAGCGCTAGCGGGAGTAATGAGCAGTTCTTC
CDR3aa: CASASGSNEQFF

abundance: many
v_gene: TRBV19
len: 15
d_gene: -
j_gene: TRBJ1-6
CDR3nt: TGTGCCAGTAGTCCTGTTGGACAGAATAATTCACCCCTCCACTTT
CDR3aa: CASSPVGQNNSPLHF

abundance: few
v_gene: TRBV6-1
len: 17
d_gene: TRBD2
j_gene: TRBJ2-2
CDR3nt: TGTGCCAGCAGGCCCGATCTAGCGGGTGGTAACACCGGGGAGCTGTTTTTT
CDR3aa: CASRPDLAGGNTGELFF

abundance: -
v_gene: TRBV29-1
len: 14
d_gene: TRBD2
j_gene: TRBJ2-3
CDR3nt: TGCAGCGTTTACCCTAGCGGGAACACAGATGCGCAGTATTTT
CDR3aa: CSVYPSGNTDAQYF

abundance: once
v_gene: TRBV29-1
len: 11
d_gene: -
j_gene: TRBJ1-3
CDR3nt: TGCAGCGTTTCTAGGGGTTTTAACATATATTTT
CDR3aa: CSVSRGFNIYF

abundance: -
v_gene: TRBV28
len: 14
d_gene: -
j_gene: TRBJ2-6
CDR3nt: TGTGCCAGCACCCCCGGGTTCGGGGCCAACGTCCTGACTTTC
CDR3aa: CASTPGFGANVLTF

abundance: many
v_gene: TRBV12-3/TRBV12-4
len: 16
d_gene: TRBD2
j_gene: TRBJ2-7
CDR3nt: TGTGCCAGCAGTCATAGGGGCGGACTAGCGGGATACGAGCAGTACTTC
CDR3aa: CASSHRGGLAGYEQYF

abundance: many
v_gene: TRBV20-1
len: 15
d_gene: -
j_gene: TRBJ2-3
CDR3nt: TGCAGTGCTAGAGATGTGGGAAGGGGCACAGATACGCAGTATTTT
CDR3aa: CSARDVGRGTDTQYF

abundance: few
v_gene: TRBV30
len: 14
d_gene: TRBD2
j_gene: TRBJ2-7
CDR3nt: TGTGCCCTGGTAGGAGGGACTAGCTCCTACGAGCAGTACTTC
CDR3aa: CALVGGTSSYEQYF

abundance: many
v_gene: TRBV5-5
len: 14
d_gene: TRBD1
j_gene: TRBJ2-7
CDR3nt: TGTGCCAGCAGCACCGGACAGGCCACCTACGAGCAGTACTTC
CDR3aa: CASSTGQATYEQYF

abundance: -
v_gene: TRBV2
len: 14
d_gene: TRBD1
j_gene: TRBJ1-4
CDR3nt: TGTGCCAGCGCCGGACAGGGATTTCGTGAAAAACTGCTTTTT
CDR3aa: CASAGQGFREKLLF

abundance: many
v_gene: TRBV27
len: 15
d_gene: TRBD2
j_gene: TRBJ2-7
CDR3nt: TGTGCCAGCAGTTCAGGACTAGCCGAGTCCTACGAGCAGTACTTC
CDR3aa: CASSSGLAESYEQYF

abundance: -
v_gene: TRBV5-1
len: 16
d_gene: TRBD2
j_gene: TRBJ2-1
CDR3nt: TGCGCCAGCAGCAAAAATGGACTAGCGGCCTACAATGAGCAGTTCTTC
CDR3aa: CASSKNGLAAYNEQFF

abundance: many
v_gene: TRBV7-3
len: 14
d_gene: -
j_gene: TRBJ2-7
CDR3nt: TGTGCCAGCAGCCCAACGCGCGGAACCTACGAGCAGTACTTC
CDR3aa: CASSPTRGTYEQYF

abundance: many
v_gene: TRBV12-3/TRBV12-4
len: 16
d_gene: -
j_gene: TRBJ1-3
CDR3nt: TGTGCCAGCAGTTTTAATAAGCGGTATCCTGGAAACACCATATATTTT
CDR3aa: CASSFNKRYPGNTIYF

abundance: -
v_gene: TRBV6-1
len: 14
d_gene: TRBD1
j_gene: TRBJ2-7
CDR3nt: TGTGCCAGCAGGCCTACAGGGGGACCGGGGGAGCAGTACTTC
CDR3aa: CASRPTGGPGEQYF

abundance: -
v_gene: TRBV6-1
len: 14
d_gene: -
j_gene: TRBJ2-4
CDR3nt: TGTGCCAGCACATTCAGCACCAGTCGGAACATTCAGTACTTC
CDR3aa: CASTFSTSRNIQYF

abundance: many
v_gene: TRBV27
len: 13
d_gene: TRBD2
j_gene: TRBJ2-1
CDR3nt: TGTGCCAGCAGTAGAAGCGGGAGAGGTGAGCAGTTCTTC
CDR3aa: CASSRSGRGEQFF

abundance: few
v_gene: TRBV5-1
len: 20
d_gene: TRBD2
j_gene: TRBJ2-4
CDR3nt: TGCGCCAGCAGCTTCCTACCGGTCCCTTCGGGGGGTCTAGCCAAAAACATTCAGTACTTC
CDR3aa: CASSFLPVPSGGLAKNIQYF

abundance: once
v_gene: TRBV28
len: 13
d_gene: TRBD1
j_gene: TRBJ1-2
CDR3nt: TGTGCCAGCACTCAGACAGGGCACTATGGCTACACCTTC
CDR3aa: CASTQTGHYGYTF

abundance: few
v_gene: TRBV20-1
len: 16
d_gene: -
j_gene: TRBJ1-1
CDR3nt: TGCAGTGATAGAGATCGTATCCAGGGAATGAACACTGAAGCTTTCTTT
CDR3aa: CSDRDRIQGMNTEAFF

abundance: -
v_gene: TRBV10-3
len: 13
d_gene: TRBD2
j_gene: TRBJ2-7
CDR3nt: TGTGCCATACTAGGACTAGCGGGAGGCGAGCAGTACTTC
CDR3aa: CAILGLAGGEQYF

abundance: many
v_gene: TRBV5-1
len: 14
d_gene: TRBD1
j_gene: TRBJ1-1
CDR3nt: TGCGCCAGCAGCTTGGGACAGGGGTGGGGTGAAGCTTTCTTT
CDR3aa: CASSLGQGWGEAFF

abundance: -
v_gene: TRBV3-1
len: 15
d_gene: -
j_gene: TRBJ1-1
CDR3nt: TGTGCCAGCAGCCAAGGCTCCCGACCCGGCACTGAAGCTTTCTTT
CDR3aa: CASSQGSRPGTEAFF

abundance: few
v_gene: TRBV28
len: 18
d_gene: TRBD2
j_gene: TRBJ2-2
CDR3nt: TGTGCCAGCATCCCGGGGGGTCTAGCGGGAGTAGTACCCGGGGAGCTGTTTTTT
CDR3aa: CASIPGGLAGVVPGELFF

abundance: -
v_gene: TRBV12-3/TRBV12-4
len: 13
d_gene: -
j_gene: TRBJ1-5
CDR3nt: TGTGCCAGCAAAGGGGGTGCCCCCCTGCCCCAGCATTTT
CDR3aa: CASKGGAPLPQHF

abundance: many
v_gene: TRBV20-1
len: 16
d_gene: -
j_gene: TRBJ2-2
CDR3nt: TGCAGTGCTGGACGGAGCCGGGGCCTGAACACCGGGGAGCTGTTTTTT
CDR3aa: CSAGRSRGLNTGELFF

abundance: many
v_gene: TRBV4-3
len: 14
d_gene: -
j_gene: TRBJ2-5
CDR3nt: TGCGCCAGCAGCCAAGCTCTCGCACAAGAGACCCAGTACTTC
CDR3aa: CASSQALAQETQYF

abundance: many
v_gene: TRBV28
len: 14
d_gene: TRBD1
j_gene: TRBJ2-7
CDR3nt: TGTGCCAGCAGGCGACAGGGGGTTTTGCGGGAGCAGTACTTC
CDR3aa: CASRRQGVLREQYF

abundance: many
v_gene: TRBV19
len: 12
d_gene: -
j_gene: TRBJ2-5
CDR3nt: TGTGCCAGCAGTAAGGGGCAAGAGACCCAGTACTTC
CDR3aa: CASSKGQETQYF

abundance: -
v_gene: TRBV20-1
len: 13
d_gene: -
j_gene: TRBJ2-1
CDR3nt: TGCAGTGCTTCCGGGACTGGGTTTTATGAGCAGTTCTTC
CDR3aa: CSASGTGFYEQFF

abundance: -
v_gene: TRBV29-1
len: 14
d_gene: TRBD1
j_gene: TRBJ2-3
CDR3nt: TGCAGCGTCCTAGGACAGGGTGGAACAGATACGCAGTATTTT
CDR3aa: CSVLGQGGTDTQYF

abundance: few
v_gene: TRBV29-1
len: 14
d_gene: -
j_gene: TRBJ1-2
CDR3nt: TGCAGCGTTGAACGGGCAGGGACTTGGTATGGCTACACCTTC
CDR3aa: CSVERAGTWYGYTF

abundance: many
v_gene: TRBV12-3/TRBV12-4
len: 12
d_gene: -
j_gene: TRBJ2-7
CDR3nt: TGTGCCAGCAGTTTTGGCCAGACCGAGCAGTACTTC
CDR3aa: CASSFGQTEQYF

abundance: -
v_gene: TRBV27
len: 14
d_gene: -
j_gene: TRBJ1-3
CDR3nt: TGTGCCAGCAGCTCCCCAGGGGATGGAAACACCATATATTTT
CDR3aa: CASSSPGDGNTIYF

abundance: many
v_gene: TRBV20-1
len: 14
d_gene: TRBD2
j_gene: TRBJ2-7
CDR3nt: TGCAGTGCTCCGATCGGGGGGAGCTCCTACGAGCAGTACTTC
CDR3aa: CSAPIGGSSYEQYF

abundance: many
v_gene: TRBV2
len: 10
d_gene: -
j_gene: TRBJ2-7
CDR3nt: TGTGCCAGCGAAGGTTACGAGCAGTACTTC
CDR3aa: CASEGYEQYF

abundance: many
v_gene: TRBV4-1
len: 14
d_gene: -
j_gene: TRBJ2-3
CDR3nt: TGCGCCAGCAGCCAAGAGGCGGTCGTAGATACGCAGTATTTT
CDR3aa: CASSQEAVVDTQYF

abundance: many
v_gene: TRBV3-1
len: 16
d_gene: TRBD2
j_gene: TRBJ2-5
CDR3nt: TGTGCCAGCAGCCAAGCCTCCGGGGGGGGACAAGAGACCCAGTACTTC
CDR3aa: CASSQASGGGQETQYF

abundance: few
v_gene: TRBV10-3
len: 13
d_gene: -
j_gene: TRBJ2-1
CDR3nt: TGTGCCATCAGGGAGGACTCCTACAATGAGCAGTTCTTC
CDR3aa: CAIREDSYNEQFF

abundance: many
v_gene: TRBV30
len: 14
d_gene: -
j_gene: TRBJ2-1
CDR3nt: TGTGCCTGGACGAGAGGGGAGAACCCCGGTGAGCAGTTCTTC
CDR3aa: CAWTRGENPGEQFF